Sequencing of this T cell receptor (beta chain) was carried out in a study of OX40 agonist ivuxolimab in advanced cancers. Study overall: Those enrolled were approximately 87% male, with a mean age of approximately 60 years and ages from roughly 23 to 80.

Concerning this clone itself: Its antigen is not identified.

Assay: immunoSEQ multiplex PCR; the TCRdb copy retains only in-frame clones and omits some. The sample gives some 100,000 clones, around 91% of which show up once; roughly 0.15% is in the top ten. In germline, CDR1 is ENHRY, CDR2 SYGVKD. The CDR3 contains 17 residues. V shed 2 bases and J shed 7 bases, with 21 bases lying between them. Notes on the study in general: Within 6 weeks, CD4+ and CD8+ blood T cells expanded clonally at 0.1 to 3.0 mg/kg.

Blood specimens came from baseline, cycle 4 day 1, and cycle 7 day 1. The sequence was obtained from an adult with an advanced solid tumor such as melanoma, head and neck, liver or kidney cancer. The rearrangement joins TRBV10-3 to TRBJ1-5, with a weak D call TRBD1 (6 bases). The material sequenced was CD4+ or CD8+ T cells sorted from blood, taken in a trial of the OX40 agonist ivuxolimab. The CDR3 DNA follows: TGTGCCATCAGTGAGAATAGCGGACAGAGTGCGGGACAGCCCCAGCATTTT. It is translated as CAISENSGQSAGQPQHF.